Below, 16 T cell receptor beta chains from the same sample are listed, as sequenced in a study of T-cell memory formation after mild COVID-19. TCRdb independently ran MiXCR on the 5' RACE reads; one entry per CDR3 protein. This sample has some 130,000 distinct CDR3 sequences; approximately 6.2% occur once, and the top ten carry roughly 2.2%. Sequencing was done on a sample of PBMCs or a T cell subset sorted from them (not recorded which). These receptors were collected from an adult woman who had mild COVID-19 (a few samples of this study predate the infection). Cell type and time point are not known.

In DNA, the CDR3 is TGTGCCAGCAGACCAGGACAGGGGGCTGACTATGGCTACACCTTC. It yields the protein CASRPGQGADYGYTF. The V call is TRBV6-5, the J call TRBJ1-2, with 11 bases fitting TRBD1. The CDR3 has 15 amino acids. Germline loops: CDR1 MNHEY, CDR2 SVGAGI. V was pared by 6 bases and J by 3 bases, with 6 bases of the junction left unmatched.

The V gene is TRBV6-5, the J gene TRBJ2-2, with unresolved D. The CDR3 consists of 15 residues. Trimming took 6 bases from V and 2 from J, leaving 13 bases between them. The germline V gene has CDR1 MNHEY and CDR2 SVGAGI. The CDR3 region is CASSRAFVNTGELFF. CDR3 coding DNA: TGTGCCAGCAGCAGAGCATTTGTAAACACCGGGGAGCTGTTTTTT.

A few counts support this clonotype. V and J are TRBV30 and TRBJ1-5; no clear D gene. Germline lookup yields CDR1 GTSNPN and CDR2 SVGIG (reference sequence). Trimming pared 0 bases from V and 3 bases from J, leaving 6 bases between. The CDR3 totals 13 residues. The CDR3 reads CAWSVRFNQPQHF. The DNA of the CDR3 is TGTGCCTGGAGTGTCAGATTCAATCAGCCCCAGCATTTT.

This clonotype was observed many times. The CDR3 reads CASSRAGASYNEQFF. CDR3 nucleotides: TGTGCCAGCAGCCGTGCGGGGGCTTCCTACAATGAGCAGTTCTTC. The chain is built from TRBV7-9 and TRBJ2-1, with D possibly being TRBD2 (7 bases). Deletions cut 5 bases from V and 1 base from J, with 12 bases between. Germline values: CDR1 SEHNR, CDR2 FQNEAQ (reference sequence). CDR3 length: 15 amino acids. Complete variable domain (other parts from reference TRBV7-9 and TRBJ2-1): DTGVSQNPRHKITKRGQNVTFRCDPISEHNRLYWYRQTLGQGPEFLTYFQNEAQLEKSRLLSDRFSAERPKGSFSTLEIQRTEQGDSAMYLCASSRAGASYNEQFFGPGTRLTVL.

The chain recombines TRBV19 with TRBJ2-5; D possibly matches TRBD1 or TRBD2 (5 bases each). The germline V and J ends were trimmed by 4 bases and 5 bases, with 14 bases remaining between them. Germline V CDR1 and CDR2: LNHDA, SQIVND (reference sequence). The CDR3 contains 14 residues. CDR3 coding DNA: TGTGCCAGTAGTAGAGAGGGGAATTCGGAGACCCAGTACTTC. Its translation is CASSREGNSETQYF.

The chain employs TRBV6-4 and TRBJ2-1, with 7 bases matching TRBD2. Germline CDR1 and CDR2: MRHNA and SNTAGT. This CDR3 has 16 amino acids. V trimming: 4 bases; J trimming: 3 bases; junction bases outside the gene matches: 9. DNA of the CDR3: TGTGCCAGCAGTGGGGGGACTACTAGAAACTACAATGAGCAGTTCTTC. Translating it yields CASSGGTTRNYNEQFF.

The chain carries TRBV23-1 and TRBJ2-7; possible D gene TRBD2, 7 bases. TRBV23-1 is an ORF, with its function uncertain. Trimming cost V 2 bases and J 7 bases, with 21 bases left between them. This CDR3 region has 16 residues. The CDR3 nucleotides read TGCGCCAGCAGTCAAACGGTCCTCGCGGGGGCGAGTGAGCAGTACTTC. This sequence encodes CASSQTVLAGASEQYF.

The rearrangement links TRBV9 to TRBJ1-1, with 7 bases matching TRBD1. From germline, CDR1 is SGDLS and CDR2 YYNGEE. This CDR3 comprises 15 residues. V gave up 3 bases and J gave up 1 base; unmatched junction bases: 6. The CDR3 DNA is TGTGCCAGCAGCGCACGACAGGGTTCGAACACTGAAGCTTTCTTT. Translating gives CASSARQGSNTEAFF.

This clonotype came up a few times. The chain is built from TRBV3-1 and TRBJ1-1, with D tentatively TRBD1 (6 bases). CDR3 size: 15 residues. V dropped 3 bases and J dropped 0 bases, with 11 bases sitting between them. Germline V gives CDR1 LGHDT, CDR2 YNNKEL (reference sequence). The CDR3 loop reads CASSQGRDMNTEAFF. CDR3 in DNA: TGTGCCAGCAGCCAGGGGCGGGACATGAACACTGAAGCTTTCTTT.

This rearrangement joins TRBV19 to TRBJ1-5; 10 positions agree with TRBD1. The CDR3 is made up of 16 amino acids. In germline, CDR1 is LNHDA, CDR2 SQIVND (reference sequence). The V gene end was trimmed by 5 bases and the J gene end by 1 base; junction bases not matched to a gene: 5. The CDR3 bases are TGTGCCAGTAGTCCCGGGACAGGGGAAAGCAATCAGCCCCAGCATTTT. Translating it yields CASSPGTGESNQPQHF.

This clonotype was counted many times. The V and J genes are TRBV14 and TRBJ2-1; the match to TRBD2 covers 7 bases. The CDR3 spans 14 residues. CDR1 and CDR2 (germline): SGHDN, FVKESK. After removal of 0 bases from V and 8 bases from J, the junction contained 4 bases not matched to a gene. Here the CDR3 DNA reads TGTGCCAGCAGCCAAGAACTAGCGATCCATGAGCAGTTCTTC. This translates into CASSQELAIHEQFF. Full variable domain (remainder filled in from reference TRBV14 and TRBJ2-1): EAGVTQFPSHSVIEKGQTVTLRCDPISGHDNLYWYRRVMGKEIKFLLHFVKESKQDESGMPNNRFLAERTGGTYSTLKVQPAELEDSGVYFCASSQELAIHEQFFGPGTRLTVL.

With regard to this clonotype: A much larger clone lies a single base off, so this may be a read error. As the CDR3 is not closed by the conserved phenylalanine or tryptophan, this likely results from a read error. The chain recombines TRBV4-2 with TRBJ2-3; 11 bases are a match to TRBD2. CDR3 length: 17 amino acids. V shed 0 bases and J 5 bases; nucleotides not matched to a gene: 7. The V gene's germline CDR1 is LGHNA and CDR2 YNFKEQ. CDR3 sequence (DNA): TGTGCCAGCAGCCAAGAGTACCTAGCGGGGGGTAGAGATACGCAGTATCTT. Amino acid sequence: CASSQEYLAGGRDTQYL.

This clonotype was observed a handful of times. The chain joins TRBV12-3 or TRBV12-4 to TRBJ2-1; D gene uncertain. The CDR3 totals 12 residues. Between the trimmed V and J ends, which lost 2 bases and 1 base, there was a span of 0 bases. The CDR3 DNA is TGTGCCAGCAGTTTATCCTACAATGAGCAGTTCTTC. This encodes CASSLSYNEQFF.

There are many counts of this clonotype. This rearrangement joins TRBV7-2 to TRBJ2-7, with 11 bases matching TRBD2. The CDR3 runs 16 residues. The germline V gene has CDR1 SGHTA and CDR2 FQGNSA. J gave up 4 bases and V 5 bases, and 10 bases lay outside the gene matches. The CDR3: CASSQQPSGGKYEQYF. The CDR3 nucleotides are TGTGCCAGCAGCCAACAACCTAGCGGGGGGAAGTACGAGCAGTACTTC.

The chain recombines TRBV28 with TRBJ2-3; D unresolved. V was pared by 8 bases and J by 2 bases, with 11 bases between. The CDR3 is made up of 13 amino acids. From germline, CDR1 is MDHEN and CDR2 SYDVKM. The CDR3 sequence: CASSSPLTDTQYF. The CDR3 nucleotides read TGTGCCAGCTCCTCCCCCCTCACAGATACGCAGTATTTT.

This clonotype was observed a few times. The V and J genes are TRBV2 and TRBJ2-1, with TRBD2 matching over 9 bases. Trimming took 6 bases from V and 6 from J; bases not matched to a gene: 6. In germline, CDR1 is SNHLY, CDR2 FYNNEI. This CDR3 comprises 14 residues. The CDR3 spells CASRGLAGSNEQFF. For the CDR3, the DNA is TGTGCCAGCAGGGGGCTAGCGGGGTCCAATGAGCAGTTCTTC.